The T cell receptor beta chain described here comes from a study of blood T cell repertoires in COVID-19. Study in general: Samples came from the United States, Italy and Spain, spanning acute and convalescent COVID-19. Sample material is recorded as cDNA or gDNA derived from T cells, B-cell-depleted T cells, or PBMCs.

The V end was cut by 6 bases, the J end by 5 bases, with 7 bases between. The CDR3 is made up of 11 amino acids. In the original processing: Nucleated cell counts were estimated from reference gene primer amplification. Libraries were prepared by immunoSEQ multiplex PCR; TCRdb keeps only in-frame clonotypes and omits some of them. V and J calls and clone size come straight from that table; D and trimming were deduced from the DNA. The table lists roughly 190,000 clones, around 79% of them singletons. This clone turned up a few times. Sequencing was performed on peripheral blood. The source is a woman aged 50 to 60 with acute or convalescent COVID-19. The chain employs TRBV12-3 or TRBV12-4 and TRBJ1-1; D unclear. The CDR3 spells CASRRRTEAFF. The CDR3 DNA reads as TGTGCCAGCAGACGCCGGACTGAAGCTTTCTTT.